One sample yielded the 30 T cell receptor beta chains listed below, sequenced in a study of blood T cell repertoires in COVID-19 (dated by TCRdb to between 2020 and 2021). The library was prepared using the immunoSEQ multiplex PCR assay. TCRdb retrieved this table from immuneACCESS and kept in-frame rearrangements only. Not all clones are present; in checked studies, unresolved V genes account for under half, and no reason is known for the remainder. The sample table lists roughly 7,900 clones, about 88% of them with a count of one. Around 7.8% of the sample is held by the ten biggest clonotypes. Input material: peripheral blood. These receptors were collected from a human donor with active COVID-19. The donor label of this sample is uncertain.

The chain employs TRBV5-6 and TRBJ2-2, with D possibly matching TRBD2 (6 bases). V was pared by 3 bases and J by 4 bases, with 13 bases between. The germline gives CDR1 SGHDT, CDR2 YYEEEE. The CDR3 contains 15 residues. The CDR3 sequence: CASSWEVGGTGELFF. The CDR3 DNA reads TGTGCCAGCAGCTGGGAGGTCGGGGGCACCGGGGAGCTGTTTTTT.

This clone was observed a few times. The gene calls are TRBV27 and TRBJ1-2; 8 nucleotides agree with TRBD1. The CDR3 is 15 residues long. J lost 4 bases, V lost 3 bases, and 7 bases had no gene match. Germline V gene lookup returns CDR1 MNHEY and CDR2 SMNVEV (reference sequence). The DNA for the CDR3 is TGTGCCAGCAGTTTGAGCCAGGGGGCCTTCTATGGCTACACCTTC. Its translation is CASSLSQGAFYGYTF.

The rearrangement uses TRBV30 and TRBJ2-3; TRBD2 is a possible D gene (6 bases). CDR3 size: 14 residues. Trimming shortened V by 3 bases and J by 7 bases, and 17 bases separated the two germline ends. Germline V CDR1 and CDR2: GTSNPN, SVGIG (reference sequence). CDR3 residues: CAWRGSGLTYTQYF. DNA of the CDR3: TGTGCCTGGAGGGGTAGCGGTTTGACGTATACGCAGTATTTT.

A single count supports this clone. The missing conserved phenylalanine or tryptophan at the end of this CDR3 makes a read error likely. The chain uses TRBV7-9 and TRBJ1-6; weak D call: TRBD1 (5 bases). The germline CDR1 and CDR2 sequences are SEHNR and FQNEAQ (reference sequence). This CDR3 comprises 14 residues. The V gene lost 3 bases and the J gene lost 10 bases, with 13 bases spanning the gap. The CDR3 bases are TGTGCCAGCAGCTTCTCAGGGATTGGGTCACCCCTCCACCTT. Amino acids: CASSFSGIGSPLHL.

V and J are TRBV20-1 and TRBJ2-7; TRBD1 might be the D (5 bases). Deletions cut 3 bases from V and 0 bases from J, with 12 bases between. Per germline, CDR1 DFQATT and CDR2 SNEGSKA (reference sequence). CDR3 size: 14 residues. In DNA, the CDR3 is TGCAGTGCTAGTGGCCCGCAGGGCTCCTACGAGCAGTACTTC. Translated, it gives CSASGPQGSYEQYF.

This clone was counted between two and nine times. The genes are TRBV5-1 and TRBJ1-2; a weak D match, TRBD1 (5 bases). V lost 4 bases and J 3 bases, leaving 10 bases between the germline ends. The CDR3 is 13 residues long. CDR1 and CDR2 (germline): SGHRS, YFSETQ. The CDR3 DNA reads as TGCGCCAGCAGCCCTGGGGGGGACTATGGCTACACCTTC. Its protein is CASSPGGDYGYTF. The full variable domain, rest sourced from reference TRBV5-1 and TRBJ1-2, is KAGVTQTPRYLIKTRGQQVTLSCSPISGHRSVSWYQQTPGQGLQFLFEYFSETQRNKGNFPGRFSGRQFSNSRSEMNVSTLELGDSALYLCASSPGGDYGYTFGSGTRLTVV.

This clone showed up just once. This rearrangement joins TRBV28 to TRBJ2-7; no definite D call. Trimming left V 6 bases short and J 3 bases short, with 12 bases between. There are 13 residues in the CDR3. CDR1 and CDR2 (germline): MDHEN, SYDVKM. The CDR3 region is CASSPPGYYEQYF. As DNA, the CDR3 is TGTGCCAGCAGCCCCCCCGGGTACTACGAGCAGTACTTC.

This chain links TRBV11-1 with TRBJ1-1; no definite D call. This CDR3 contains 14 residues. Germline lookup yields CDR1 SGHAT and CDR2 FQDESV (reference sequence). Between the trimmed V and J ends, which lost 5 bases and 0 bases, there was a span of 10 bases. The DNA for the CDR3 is TGTGCCAGCAGCCGCGACATTATGAACACTGAAGCTTTCTTT. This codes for CASSRDIMNTEAFF.

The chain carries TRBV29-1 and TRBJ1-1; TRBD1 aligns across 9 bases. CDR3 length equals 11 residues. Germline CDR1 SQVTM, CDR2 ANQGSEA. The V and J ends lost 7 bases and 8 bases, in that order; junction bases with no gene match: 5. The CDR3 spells CSAGTGNEAFF. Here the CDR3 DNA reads TGCAGCGCCGGGACAGGGAACGAAGCTTTCTTT.

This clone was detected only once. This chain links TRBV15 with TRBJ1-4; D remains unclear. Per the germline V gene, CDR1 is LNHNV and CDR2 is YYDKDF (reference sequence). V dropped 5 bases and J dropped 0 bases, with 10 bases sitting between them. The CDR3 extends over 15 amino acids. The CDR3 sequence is CATSARSATNEKLFF. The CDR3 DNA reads TGTGCCACCAGCGCCAGATCTGCAACTAATGAAAAACTGTTTTTT.

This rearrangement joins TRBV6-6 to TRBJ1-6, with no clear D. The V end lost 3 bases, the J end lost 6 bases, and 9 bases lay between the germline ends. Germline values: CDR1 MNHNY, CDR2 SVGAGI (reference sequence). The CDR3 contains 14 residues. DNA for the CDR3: TGTGCCAGCAGTTATATGGAGGTTAATTCACCCCTCCACTTT. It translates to CASSYMEVNSPLHF.

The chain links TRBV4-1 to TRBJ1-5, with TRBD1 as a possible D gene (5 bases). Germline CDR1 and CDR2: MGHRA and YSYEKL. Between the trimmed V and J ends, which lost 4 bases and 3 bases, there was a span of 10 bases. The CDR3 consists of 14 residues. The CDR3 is CASSPQGNNQPQHF. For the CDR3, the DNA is TGCGCCAGCAGCCCTCAGGGAAACAATCAGCCCCAGCATTTT.

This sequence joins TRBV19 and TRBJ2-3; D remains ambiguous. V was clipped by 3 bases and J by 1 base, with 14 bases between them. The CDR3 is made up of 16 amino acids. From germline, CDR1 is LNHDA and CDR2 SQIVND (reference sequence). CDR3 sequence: CASSIPNSWGTDTQYF. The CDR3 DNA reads TGTGCCAGTAGTATTCCCAACAGCTGGGGCACAGATACGCAGTATTTT.

Here the CDR3 DNA reads TGTGCCAGCAGCCGGGGGGGGTCCTACAATGAGCAGTTCTTC. This translates into CASSRGGSYNEQFF. The chain recombines TRBV2 with TRBJ2-1, with 8 positions matching TRBD2. The germline CDR1 and CDR2 sequences are SNHLY and FYNNEI. CDR3 length: 14 residues. With 6 bases clipped from V and 1 base from J, the junction kept 2 bases outside the gene matches. The entire variable domain, with the rest obtained from reference TRBV2 and TRBJ2-1, is as follows: EPEVTQTPSHQVTQMGQEVILRCVPISNHLYFYWYRQILGQKVEFLVSFYNNEISEKSEIFDDQFSVERPDGSNFTLKIRSTKLEDSAMYFCASSRGGSYNEQFFGPGTRLTVL.

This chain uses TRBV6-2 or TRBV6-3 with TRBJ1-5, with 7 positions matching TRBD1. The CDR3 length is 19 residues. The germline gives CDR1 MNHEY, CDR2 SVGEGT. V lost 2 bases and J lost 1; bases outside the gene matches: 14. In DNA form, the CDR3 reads TGTGCCAGCAGTTACAATAGGGGGCGATTTCGATTGAGCAATCAGCCCCAGCATTTT. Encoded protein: CASSYNRGRFRLSNQPQHF.

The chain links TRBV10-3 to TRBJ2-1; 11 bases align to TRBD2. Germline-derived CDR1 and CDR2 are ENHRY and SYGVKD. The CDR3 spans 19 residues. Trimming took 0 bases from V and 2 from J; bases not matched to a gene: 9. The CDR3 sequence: CAISESGPSGRPPYNEQFF. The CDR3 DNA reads TGTGCCATCAGTGAGTCGGGACCTAGCGGGAGGCCGCCCTACAATGAGCAGTTCTTC.

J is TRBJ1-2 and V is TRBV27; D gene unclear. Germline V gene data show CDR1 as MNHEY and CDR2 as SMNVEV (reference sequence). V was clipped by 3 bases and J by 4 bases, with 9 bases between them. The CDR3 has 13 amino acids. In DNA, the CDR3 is TGTGCCAGCAGTTTGGCGGGGAGCTATGGCTACACCTTC. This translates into CASSLAGSYGYTF.

The CDR3 coding sequence is TGTGCCAGCAGTTGGGGGGACAGGGGAGATGAGCAGTTCTTC. Translating it yields CASSWGDRGDEQFF. The J gene is TRBJ2-1, the V gene TRBV6-5, with 10 positions matching TRBD1. In germline, CDR1 is MNHEY, CDR2 SVGAGI. The CDR3 spans 14 residues. V was pared by 4 bases and J by 8 bases, with 5 bases of the junction left unmatched.

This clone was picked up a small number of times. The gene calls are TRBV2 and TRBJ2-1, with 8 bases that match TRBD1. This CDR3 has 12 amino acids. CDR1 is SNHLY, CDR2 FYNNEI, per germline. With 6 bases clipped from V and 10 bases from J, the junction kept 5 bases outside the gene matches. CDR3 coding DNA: TGTGCCAGCAGAGGACAGGGTTGGGAGCAGTTCTTC. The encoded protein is CASRGQGWEQFF.

CDR3 region: CASSLPGLAGLKYNEQFF. The CDR3 DNA sequence: TGCGCCAGCAGCTTACCGGGACTAGCGGGCCTAAAATACAATGAGCAGTTCTTC. The rearrangement uses TRBV5-1 and TRBJ2-1; TRBD2 agrees at 12 bases. Per the germline V gene, CDR1 is SGHRS and CDR2 is YFSETQ. Losses at the gene ends were 2 bases for V and 4 bases for J; bases not matched to a gene: 10. The CDR3 consists of 18 residues.

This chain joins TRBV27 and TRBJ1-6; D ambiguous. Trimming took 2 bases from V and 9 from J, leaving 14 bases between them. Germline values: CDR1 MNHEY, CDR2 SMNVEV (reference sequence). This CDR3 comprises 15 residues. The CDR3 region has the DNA TGTGCCAGCAGTTTAGGCCCCTACGGCGGTTCACCCCTCCACTTT. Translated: CASSLGPYGGSPLHF.

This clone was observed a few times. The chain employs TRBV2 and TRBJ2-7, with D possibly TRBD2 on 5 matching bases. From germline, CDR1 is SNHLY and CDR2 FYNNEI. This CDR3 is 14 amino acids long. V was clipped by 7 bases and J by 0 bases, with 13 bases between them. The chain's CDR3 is CASKEAVISYEQYV. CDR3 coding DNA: TGTGCCAGCAAGGAGGCGGTAATCTCCTACGAGCAGTACGTC.

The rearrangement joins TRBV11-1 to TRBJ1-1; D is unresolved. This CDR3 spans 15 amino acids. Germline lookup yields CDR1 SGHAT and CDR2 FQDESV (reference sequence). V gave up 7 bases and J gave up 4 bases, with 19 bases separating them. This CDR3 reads CASTSRGGRSTEAFF. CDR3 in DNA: TGTGCCAGCACCTCCCGAGGAGGGCGGTCCACTGAAGCTTTCTTT.

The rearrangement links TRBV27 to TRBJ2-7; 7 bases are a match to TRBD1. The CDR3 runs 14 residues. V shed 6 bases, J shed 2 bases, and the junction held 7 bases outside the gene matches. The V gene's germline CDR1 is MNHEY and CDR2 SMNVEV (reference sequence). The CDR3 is CASSSRDSAYEQYV. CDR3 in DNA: TGTGCCAGCAGCAGCCGGGACAGCGCCTACGAGCAGTACGTC.

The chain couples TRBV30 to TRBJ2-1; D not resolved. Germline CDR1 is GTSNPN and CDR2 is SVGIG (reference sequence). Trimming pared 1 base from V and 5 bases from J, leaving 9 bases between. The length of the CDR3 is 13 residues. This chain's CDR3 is CAWSAVSHNEQFF. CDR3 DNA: TGTGCCTGGAGTGCCGTTTCTCACAATGAGCAGTTCTTC.

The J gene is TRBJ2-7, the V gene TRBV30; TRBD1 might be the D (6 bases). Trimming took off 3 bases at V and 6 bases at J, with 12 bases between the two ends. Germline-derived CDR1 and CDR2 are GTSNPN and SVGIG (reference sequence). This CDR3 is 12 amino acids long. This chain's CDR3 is CAWSYNRVEQYF. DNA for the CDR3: TGTGCCTGGAGCTATAACAGGGTCGAGCAGTACTTC.

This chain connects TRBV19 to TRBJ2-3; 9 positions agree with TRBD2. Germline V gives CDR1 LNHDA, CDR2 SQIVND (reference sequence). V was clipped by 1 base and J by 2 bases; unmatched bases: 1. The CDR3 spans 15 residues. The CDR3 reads CASSIGGGDTDTQYF. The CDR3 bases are TGTGCCAGTAGTATAGGCGGGGGGGACACAGATACGCAGTATTTT.

The chain's CDR3 is CASSLGVGRTGGTYNEQFF. CDR3 nucleotides: TGCGCCAGCAGCTTGGGCGTAGGGCGGACAGGGGGAACCTACAATGAGCAGTTCTTC. The chain links TRBV5-1 to TRBJ2-1, with TRBD1 matching 10 bases. Germline trimming cut 0 bases from V and 2 bases from J; bases unmatched to any gene: 11. Germline V gives CDR1 SGHRS, CDR2 YFSETQ. The CDR3 is 19 residues long.

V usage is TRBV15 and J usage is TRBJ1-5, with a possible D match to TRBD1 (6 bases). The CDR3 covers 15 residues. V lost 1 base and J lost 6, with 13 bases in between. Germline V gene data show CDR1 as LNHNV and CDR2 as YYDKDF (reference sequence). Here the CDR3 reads CATSRVAGAVQPQHF. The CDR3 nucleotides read TGTGCCACCAGCAGAGTAGCAGGGGCTGTTCAGCCCCAGCATTTT.

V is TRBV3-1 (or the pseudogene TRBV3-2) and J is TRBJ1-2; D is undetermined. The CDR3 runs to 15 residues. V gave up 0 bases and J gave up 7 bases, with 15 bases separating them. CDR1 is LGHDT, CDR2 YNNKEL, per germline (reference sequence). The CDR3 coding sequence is TGTGCCAGCAGCCAAGATGCGACAACTTCCCGTGGCTACACCTTC. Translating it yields CASSQDATTSRGYTF.